The rows below give T cell receptor beta chains drawn from one sample of a study of blood T cell repertoires in COVID-19. The protocol was immunoSEQ multiplex PCR, while the TCRdb copy is restricted to in-frame clones and leaves out a portion. The repertoire holds about 50,000 clones, with 80% to 90% as singletons. Sequences were obtained from peripheral blood. Receptors originate from a human donor in a cohort sampled during active COVID-19. CDR3s include the opening cysteine and the closing phenylalanine or tryptophan. Fields, in order: J gene, clone size, V gene, D gene, CDR3 protein, CDR3 DNA. The D gene is left open where the match is weak. Size tells how often a clone was seen (once, few, many) or the class of an expanded clone, and some rows leave it out.

>TRBJ2-3|once|TRBV7-9|.
CATSSTGKFSDTQYF
TGTGCCACCAGCTCAACAGGGAAATTTTCAGATACGCAGTATTTT
>TRBJ1-2|.|TRBV7-2|TRBD1
CASSQNRGPYGYTF
TGTGCCAGCAGTCAGAACAGGGGGCCCTATGGCTACACCTTC
>TRBJ2-5|.|TRBV9|TRBD2
CASSVEAGAAGGQETQYF
TGTGCCAGCAGCGTAGAGGCGGGGGCTGCGGGGGGGCAGGAGACCCAGTACTTC
>TRBJ1-1|.|TRBV5-1|TRBD1
CASSETGTGDTEAFF
TGCGCCAGCAGCGAAACCGGGACAGGGGACACTGAAGCTTTCTTT
>TRBJ1-2|.|TRBV30|TRBD1
CAWSGQGWGYTF
TGTGCCTGGAGTGGACAGGGTTGGGGCTACACCTTC
>TRBJ2-1|.|TRBV6-6|.
CASSYSRVYNEQFF
TGTGCCAGCAGTTACTCGAGAGTTTACAATGAGCAGTTCTTC
>TRBJ2-7|.|TRBV11-2|TRBD1
CASSLFLGTGGAEQYF
TGTGCCAGCAGCTTATTTTTAGGGACAGGGGGTGCAGAGCAGTACTTC
>TRBJ1-3|.|TRBV9|TRBD1
CASSPTTGSGNTIYF
TGTGCCAGCAGCCCCACGACAGGGAGTGGAAACACCATATATTTT
>TRBJ2-3|.|TRBV15|.
CATSLVAVTDTQYF
TGTGCCACCAGCCTAGTCGCCGTAACAGATACGCAGTATTTT
>TRBJ2-2|few|TRBV6-2/TRBV6-3|TRBD2
CASSYSAGLGPGELFF
TGTGCCAGCAGTTACTCAGCGGGGCTAGGGCCCGGGGAGCTGTTTTTT
>TRBJ2-3|once|TRBV5-4|TRBD2
CASKGASGTRGTDTQYF
TGTGCCAGTAAGGGGGCTAGCGGGACCCGAGGCACAGATACGCAGTATTTT
>TRBJ2-7|.|TRBV5-1|TRBD1
CASSRLTGNPYEQYF
TGCGCCAGCAGTCGATTGACAGGGAACCCCTACGAGCAGTACTTC
>TRBJ1-6|.|TRBV6-2/TRBV6-3|.
CASTPDTSYNSPLHF
TGTGCCAGCACCCCGGACACATCCTATAATTCACCCCTCCACTTT
>TRBJ1-3|.|TRBV7-8|TRBD1
CASSLGRGNTIYF
TGTGCCAGCAGCTTAGGCAGGGGGAACACCATATATTTT
>TRBJ1-2|.|TRBV7-2|.
CASSLPGRGGYGYTF
TGTGCCAGCAGCTTACCGGGCAGGGGAGGGTATGGCTACACCTTC
>TRBJ1-5|few|TRBV11-2|TRBD1
CASSADRGRVQPQHF
TGTGCCAGCAGCGCGGACAGGGGGCGCGTTCAGCCCCAGCATTTT
>TRBJ1-6|.|TRBV1|.
CTRTGTGNSPLHF
TGCACCAGAACGGGGACAGGGAATTCACCCCTCCACTTT
>TRBJ2-1|.|TRBV5-5|TRBD2
CASSWGGTTLNEQFF
TGTGCCAGCAGCTGGGGAGGGACTACCCTTAATGAGCAGTTCTTC
>TRBJ2-3|.|TRBV18|TRBD1
CASSPKNRGTSTDTQYF
TGTGCCAGCTCACCAAAGAACAGGGGGACTAGCACAGATACGCAGTATTTT
>TRBJ1-2|.|TRBV6-5|TRBD1
CASTTGDSQNYGYTF
TGTGCCAGCACTACCGGGGACAGCCAAAACTATGGCTACACCTTC
>TRBJ2-3|.|TRBV3-1/TRBV3-2|TRBD2
CASSQGRVTSRYLTDTQYF
TGTGCCAGCAGCCAAGGGCGGGTGACTAGCAGGTATCTCACAGATACGCAGTATTTT
>TRBJ1-6|.|TRBV6-5|TRBD1
CASKSRGPLSPLHF
TGTGCCAGCAAGTCTAGGGGGCCCCTTTCACCCCTCCACTTT
>TRBJ2-1|.|TRBV5-1|.
CASSFLAYNEQFF
TGCGCCAGCAGCTTCCTAGCTTACAATGAGCAGTTCTTC
>TRBJ2-7|.|TRBV5-1|.
CASSSGSGELLKQYF
TGCGCCAGCAGCTCCGGTTCCGGGGAACTCCTAAAGCAGTACTTC
>TRBJ2-2|.|TRBV2|TRBD1
CASSERGQGYTGELFF
TGTGCCAGCAGTGAGAGGGGACAGGGGTACACCGGGGAGCTGTTTTTT
>TRBJ2-7|.|TRBV5-4|.
CASSLGTASSYEQYF
TGTGCCAGCAGCTTGGGGACAGCTAGCTCCTACGAGCAGTACTTC
>TRBJ2-6|.|TRBV7-2|TRBD1
CASSPRQGLGSGANVLTF
TGTGCCAGCAGCCCGCGACAGGGTCTAGGCTCTGGGGCCAACGTCCTGACTTTC
>TRBJ1-1|.|TRBV30|.
CAWVRQVEAFF
TGTGCCTGGGTCAGACAGGTAGAAGCTTTCTTT
>TRBJ2-1|.|TRBV4-1|TRBD1
CASSQARGGTGGANEQFF
TGCGCCAGCAGCCAAGCAAGAGGGGGGACAGGGGGCGCAAATGAGCAGTTCTTC
>TRBJ2-5|.|TRBV6-2/TRBV6-3|.
CASSYTQKETQYF
TGTGCCAGCAGCTATACACAGAAAGAGACCCAGTACTTC
>TRBJ2-1|.|TRBV9|TRBD2
CASSAPGLASNEQFF
TGTGCCAGCAGCGCCCCGGGACTAGCAAGCAATGAGCAGTTCTTC
>TRBJ1-6|.|TRBV30|TRBD1
CAWSPGGQRSPLHF
TGTGCCTGGAGCCCTGGGGGACAGCGTTCACCCCTCCACTTT
>TRBJ2-7|.|TRBV20-1|.
CSASGGYEQYF
TGCAGTGCTAGCGGCGGGTACGAGCAGTACTTC
>TRBJ1-2|.|TRBV7-2|TRBD1
CATSGRQGEIYYGYTF
TGTGCCACTTCTGGAAGACAGGGCGAGATTTACTATGGCTACACCTTC
>TRBJ1-1|.|TRBV30|.
CAWLVVSEAFF
TGTGCCTGGCTAGTTGTGTCTGAAGCTTTCTTT
>TRBJ2-5|once|TRBV7-2|.
CASSFSGVEETQYF
TGTGCCAGCAGCTTTTCCGGGGTGGAAGAGACCCAGTACTTC
>TRBJ1-4|.|TRBV2|.
CASNFNTNEKLFF
TGTGCCAGCAATTTCAATACTAATGAAAAACTGTTTTTT
>TRBJ2-3|.|TRBV5-4|TRBD2
CASSLRAGGHTDTQYF
TGTGCCAGCAGCTTAAGGGCGGGGGGCCACACAGATACGCAGTATTTT
>TRBJ1-4|.|TRBV27|TRBD1
CASSLGVGTGREKLFF
TGTGCCAGCAGTTTGGGAGTCGGGACAGGCCGTGAAAAACTGTTTTTT
>TRBJ2-3|.|TRBV7-6|TRBD2
CASSLLAGDTDTQYF
TGTGCCAGCAGCTTACTAGCGGGGGATACAGATACGCAGTATTTT
>TRBJ2-2|.|TRBV7-2|TRBD2
CASSLDGGVNTGELFF
TGTGCCAGCAGCCTAGACGGGGGGGTGAACACCGGGGAGCTGTTTTTT
>TRBJ2-3|.|TRBV14|TRBD2
CASSQTPTGGTSGGGTDTQYF
TGTGCCAGCAGCCAAACCCCCACAGGGGGGACTAGCGGGGGGGGCACAGATACGCAGTATTTT
>TRBJ2-7|once|TRBV7-2|.
CASSQRTHEQYF
TGTGCCAGCAGCCAGCGAACCCACGAGCAGTACTTC
>TRBJ2-7|once|TRBV6-2/TRBV6-3|.
CASSYYTYEQYF
TGTGCCAGCAGTTACTACACCTACGAGCAGTACTTC
>TRBJ2-1|.|TRBV6-2/TRBV6-3|TRBD2
CASSYPLLAGGRNEQFF
TGTGCCAGCAGTTACCCCCTACTAGCGGGGGGGCGGAATGAGCAGTTCTTC